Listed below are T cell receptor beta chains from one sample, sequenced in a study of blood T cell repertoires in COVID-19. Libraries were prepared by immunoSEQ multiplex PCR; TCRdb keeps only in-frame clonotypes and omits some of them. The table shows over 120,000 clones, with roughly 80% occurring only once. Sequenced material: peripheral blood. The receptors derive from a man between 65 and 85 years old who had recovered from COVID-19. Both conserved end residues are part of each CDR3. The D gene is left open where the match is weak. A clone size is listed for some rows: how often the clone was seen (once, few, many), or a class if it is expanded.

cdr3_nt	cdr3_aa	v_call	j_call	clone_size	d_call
TGTGCCACCAGCGCAGCAGGGGGAGTGGGCGTCACGGAAAAACTGTTTTTT	CATSAAGGVGVTEKLFF	TRBV15	TRBJ1-4	NA	TRBD1
TGCGCCAGCAGTGCAGTGATGAACACCGGGGAGCTGTTTTTT	CASSAVMNTGELFF	TRBV10-1	TRBJ2-2	NA	NA
TGTGCCATCAGTGATTTGGAGACCCAATACGAGCAGTACTTC	CAISDLETQYEQYF	TRBV10-3	TRBJ2-7	few	NA
TGTGCCAGCAGGCGGACCGGGACAACTAGCACAGATACGCAGTATTTT	CASRRTGTTSTDTQYF	TRBV2	TRBJ2-3	once	NA
TGTGCCAGTTTCAGGCCCGGGACAGACTATGGCTACACCTTC	CASFRPGTDYGYTF	TRBV6-5	TRBJ1-2	NA	TRBD1
TGCGCCAGCAGGCCAACAGGGGGTCCCTCTGCTTTCTTT	CASRPTGGPSAFF	TRBV5-1	TRBJ1-1	NA	TRBD1
TGTGCCAGCAGCTTAGAGCCCGGGACAGGGAAGTCCATTGACGAGCAGTACTTC	CASSLEPGTGKSIDEQYF	TRBV7-6	TRBJ2-7	NA	TRBD1
TGTGCCAGCTCACCCCGGGAGATGGAGACCCAGTACTTC	CASSPREMETQYF	TRBV18	TRBJ2-5	once	NA
TGCGCCAGCAGCGGGACTAGCGGGAATGACGAGCAGTACTTC	CASSGTSGNDEQYF	TRBV5-1	TRBJ2-7	NA	TRBD2
TGTGCCAGCAGTTACTGGGCGGACAGCCCTACCGGGGAGCTGTTTTTT	CASSYWADSPTGELFF	TRBV6-6	TRBJ2-2	few	NA
TGTGCCTGGAGCCGGACTGGAAATACGCAGTATTTT	CAWSRTGNTQYF	TRBV30	TRBJ2-3	NA	NA
TGCAGCGTGGAGCGGCTAGCGGAACTCGGCTCCTACGAGCAGTACTTC	CSVERLAELGSYEQYF	TRBV29-1	TRBJ2-7	NA	TRBD2
TGCGCCAGCAGCTGGGCAGGGGGCCGAGACATTCAGTACTTC	CASSWAGGRDIQYF	TRBV5-1	TRBJ2-4	once	TRBD1
TGTGCCAGCAGTCCGGGACTAGCCGGGAACGAGCAGTACTTC	CASSPGLAGNEQYF	TRBV27	TRBJ2-7	few	TRBD2
TGTGCCAGCAGCGTCCGGGACAGGGGAACTTATGAAGCTTTCTTT	CASSVRDRGTYEAFF	TRBV9	TRBJ1-1	NA	TRBD1
TGTGCCAGCAACAGGGAAGGACAGCCCCAGCATTTT	CASNREGQPQHF	TRBV6-5	TRBJ1-5	NA	NA
TGTGCCAGCAGCTGGACTGGGACTAGCGGCACAGATACGCAGTATTTT	CASSWTGTSGTDTQYF	TRBV5-6	TRBJ2-3	NA	TRBD2
TGTGCCAGCAAAGGCAGGGGGGGCACAGATACGCAGTATTTT	CASKGRGGTDTQYF	TRBV2	TRBJ2-3	once	NA
TGCGCCAGCAGCCCGGTGGACAGGGCCTACGAGCAGTACTTC	CASSPVDRAYEQYF	TRBV5-1	TRBJ2-7	once	TRBD1
TGCGCCAGCAGCGCTGACAGGGGGTCCTACAATGAGCAGTTCTTC	CASSADRGSYNEQFF	TRBV5-1	TRBJ2-1	NA	TRBD1
TGTGCCAGCTCCCCTAGACAGGGGGCAATAGGAGAGACCCAGTACTTC	CASSPRQGAIGETQYF	TRBV18	TRBJ2-5	NA	TRBD1
TGTGCCAGCAGCATCGGACAGGGAAACTATGGCTACACCTTC	CASSIGQGNYGYTF	TRBV7-2	TRBJ1-2	NA	TRBD1
TGTGCCAGCAGGACAGGGGGTTGGAATCAGCCCCAGCATTTT	CASRTGGWNQPQHF	TRBV6-5	TRBJ1-5	once	TRBD1
TGTGCCAGCAGCCAAGAGTTCCGATTTACTAGCACAGATACGCAGTATTTT	CASSQEFRFTSTDTQYF	TRBV3-1/TRBV3-2	TRBJ2-3	NA	NA
TGCGCCAGCAGCTTGGCCTGGACAGGGGGAAACACCATATATTTT	CASSLAWTGGNTIYF	TRBV5-1	TRBJ1-3	once	TRBD1
TGTGCCAGCAGCAGGACAGGGAGGGACGAGCAGTACTTC	CASSRTGRDEQYF	TRBV27	TRBJ2-7	NA	NA
TGTGCCTGGAGTCAGGGGTACGGAAACACCATATATTTT	CAWSQGYGNTIYF	TRBV30	TRBJ1-3	NA	NA
TGTGCCAGCACACGAAGACAGGGCCGGGCTGAAGCTTTCTTT	CASTRRQGRAEAFF	TRBV2	TRBJ1-1	NA	TRBD1
TGCGCCAGCAGCTTGTCCCTTCCCCAGGGTGAGCAGTACTTC	CASSLSLPQGEQYF	TRBV5-1	TRBJ2-7	NA	NA
TGTGCCAGCTCAGGGGAAGGACTAGCAGGTTCTGAGCAGTTCTTC	CASSGEGLAGSEQFF	TRBV18	TRBJ2-1	few	TRBD2
TGTGCCATCAGTGAGTCAAGGCCGACAATTGAAGCTTTCTTT	CAISESRPTIEAFF	TRBV10-3	TRBJ1-1	NA	NA
TGCGCCAGTCGGGGGCGGGAGTGGACAGATACGCAGTATTTT	CASRGREWTDTQYF	TRBV4-1	TRBJ2-3	NA	NA
TGTGCCAGTAGTATAGTCTCAGGCGGGCATTACAATGAGCAGTTCTTC	CASSIVSGGHYNEQFF	TRBV19	TRBJ2-1	once	NA
TGTGCCACCAGCAGAGACTCGACAGGGGCCTATGGCTACACCTTC	CATSRDSTGAYGYTF	TRBV15	TRBJ1-2	NA	TRBD1
TGCGCCAGCGCCCGGGAGCTCGCGGGAGATACGCAGTATTTT	CASARELAGDTQYF	TRBV5-1	TRBJ2-3	NA	NA
TGTGCCAGCAGCAACTACGGACAGGGGGACCACGAGCAGTACTTC	CASSNYGQGDHEQYF	TRBV7-6	TRBJ2-7	NA	TRBD1
TGTGCCAGCAGCTTTAGGGGGCAGAATGAGCAGTTCTTC	CASSFRGQNEQFF	TRBV9	TRBJ2-1	NA	TRBD1
TGTGCCAGCAGCCAGGGGGCTAGCGGGAGTGACTACAATGAGCAGTTCTTC	CASSQGASGSDYNEQFF	TRBV7-3	TRBJ2-1	once	TRBD2
TGTGCCAGCAGTTACGAGTACGCGGAGAACACTGAAGCTTTCTTT	CASSYEYAENTEAFF	TRBV6-5	TRBJ1-1	NA	NA
TGCGCCAGCAGCTTGGTCGCCGGACAGACCTACGAGCAGTACTTC	CASSLVAGQTYEQYF	TRBV5-1	TRBJ2-7	NA	NA